This is a list of T cell receptor beta chains from one sample in a study of T cell responses to AZD1222 COVID-19 vaccine. The repertoire was sequenced with immunoSEQ multiplex PCR; TCRdb's copy has only in-frame clones and lacks some. Altogether approximately 70,000 clones are present, about 85% being singletons, with the ten largest covering just over 20%. The material was peripheral blood, obtained on day 0 of AZD1222 vaccination. These receptors all stem from an adult in good health. The CDR3 runs from the conserved cysteine through the conserved F or W. The D gene is left open where the match is weak. Some rows mark clone size as missing; the rest say once, few, many or name a class of expanded clone.

abundance	j_gene	v_gene	d_gene	CDR3aa	CDR3nt
NA	TRBJ1-6	TRBV30	TRBD1	CAWETGQGDSPLHF	TGTGCCTGGGAGACAGGACAGGGGGATTCACCCCTCCACTTT
NA	TRBJ2-7	TRBV10-3	TRBD1	CAIRPGQGSLYEQYF	TGTGCCATCAGACCGGGACAGGGGAGCCTTTACGAGCAGTACTTC
NA	TRBJ1-2	TRBV19	NA	CASSGSFGYTF	TGTGCCAGTAGTGGTTCTTTTGGCTACACCTTC
once	TRBJ1-2	TRBV5-5	NA	CASSFGGGPVSHGYTF	TGTGCCAGCTCCTTCGGGGGGGGGCCGGTATCCCATGGCTACACCTTC
few	TRBJ1-2	TRBV10-2	NA	CASSESLGHGYTF	TGCGCCAGCAGTGAAAGTCTGGGCCATGGCTACACCTTC
NA	TRBJ1-1	TRBV10-3	NA	CAISESGANTEAFF	TGTGCCATCAGTGAGTCGGGGGCGAACACTGAAGCTTTCTTT
many	TRBJ1-1	TRBV14	NA	CASSPSTVRGEAFF	TGTGCCAGCAGCCCTTCCACCGTGAGGGGTGAAGCTTTCTTT
few	TRBJ2-1	TRBV4-2	NA	CASSQVVGDNEQFF	TGTGCCAGCAGCCAAGTCGTTGGCGACAATGAGCAGTTCTTC
NA	TRBJ1-2	TRBV5-1	TRBD1	CASSTTGVDGYTF	TGCGCCAGCAGCACGACAGGGGTTGATGGCTACACCTTC
once	TRBJ1-1	TRBV7-9	NA	CASSLGGAEAFF	TGTGCCAGCAGCCTGGGGGGGGCTGAAGCTTTCTTT
NA	TRBJ2-3	TRBV5-1	NA	CASSLWRGSTDTQYF	TGCGCCAGCAGCTTGTGGCGGGGTAGCACAGATACGCAGTATTTT
NA	TRBJ2-2	TRBV4-2	NA	CASSQDPVSGELFF	TGTGCCAGCAGCCAAGACCCGGTCTCCGGGGAGCTGTTTTTT